The sequence of this TCR beta chain was determined in a study of identical twins. Study-level results: Beta out-of-frame twin sharing showed a weaker excess. Models, which agreed with sharing between unrelated individuals, nonetheless underestimated the out-of-frame TCR alpha sharing seen in monozygotic twins.

The CDR3 runs 13 residues. Per the germline V gene, CDR1 is DFQATT and CDR2 is SNEGSKA (reference sequence). V dropped 2 bases and J dropped 4 bases, with 10 bases sitting between them. This clonotype was counted between two and nine times. The antigen is unknown. TCRdb reprocessed the 5' RACE reads with MiXCR, giving one entry per CDR3 protein. The sample carries 500,000 to 550,000 distinct CDR3 sequences, about a fifth recorded once. The sample also formed part of further work on yellow fever vaccine responses in identical twins.

This TCR derives from a young woman in good health. The sequenced sample was CD4+ T cells sorted from blood. The chain recombines TRBV20-1 with TRBJ2-3, with D unresolved. This chain's CDR3 is CSARLATADTQYF. The CDR3 nucleotides are TGCAGTGCTAGATTGGCCACCGCAGATACGCAGTATTTT.